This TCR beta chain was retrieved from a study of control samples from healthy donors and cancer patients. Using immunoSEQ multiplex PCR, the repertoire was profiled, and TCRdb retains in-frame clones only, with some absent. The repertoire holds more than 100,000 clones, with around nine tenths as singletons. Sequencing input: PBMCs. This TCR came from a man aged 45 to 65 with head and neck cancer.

The CDR3 DNA reads as TGTGCCAGCAGCTCACAGGGGGCGCGAAGTCAGCCCCAGCATTTT. Protein product: CASSSQGARSQPQHF. The rearrangement links TRBV7-2 to TRBJ1-5; 9 bases align to TRBD1. Trimming took 4 bases from V and 6 from J; bases not matched to a gene: 7. The CDR3 totals 15 residues. Germline loops: CDR1 SGHTA, CDR2 FQGNSA.